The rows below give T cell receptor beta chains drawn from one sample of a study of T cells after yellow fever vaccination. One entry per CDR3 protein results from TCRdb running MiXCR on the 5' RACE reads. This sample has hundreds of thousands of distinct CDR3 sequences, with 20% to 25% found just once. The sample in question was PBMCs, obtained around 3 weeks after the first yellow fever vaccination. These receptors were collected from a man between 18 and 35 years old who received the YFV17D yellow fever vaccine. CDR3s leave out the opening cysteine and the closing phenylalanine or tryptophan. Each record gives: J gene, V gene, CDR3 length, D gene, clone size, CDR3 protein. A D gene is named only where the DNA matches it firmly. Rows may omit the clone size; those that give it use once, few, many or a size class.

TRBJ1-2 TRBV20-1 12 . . SAPEYGVFRGYT
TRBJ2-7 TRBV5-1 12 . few ASSLSTDITQQY
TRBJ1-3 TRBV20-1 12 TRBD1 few SADDRGSGNTIY
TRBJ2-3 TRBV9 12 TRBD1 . ASSADRATDTQY
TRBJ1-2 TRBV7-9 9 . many ASSLVDGYT
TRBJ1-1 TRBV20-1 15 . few SARDWLVSPSSPEAF
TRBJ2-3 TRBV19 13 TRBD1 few ASSAGGSSMATQY
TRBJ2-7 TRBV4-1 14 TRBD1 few ASSQGGGTGPPEQY
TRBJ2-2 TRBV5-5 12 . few ASLHEGGTGELF
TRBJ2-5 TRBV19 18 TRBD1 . ASSPWQSIPGQGGGETQY
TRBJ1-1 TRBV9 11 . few ASTKYMNTEAF
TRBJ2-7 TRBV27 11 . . ASSLGGRNEQY
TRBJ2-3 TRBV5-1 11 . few ASSQTEPDTQY
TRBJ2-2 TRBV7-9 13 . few ASSLVLTNTGELF
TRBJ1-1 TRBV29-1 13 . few SVLNPRGGSTEAF
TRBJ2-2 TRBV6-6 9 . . ASGLFRELF
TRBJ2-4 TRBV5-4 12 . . ASSLGLDTSIQY
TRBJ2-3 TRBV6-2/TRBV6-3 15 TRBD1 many ASSLPGQEYKTDTQY
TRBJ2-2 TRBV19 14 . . ASSIMDGGPTGELF
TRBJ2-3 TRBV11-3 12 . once ASSLQRSTDTQY
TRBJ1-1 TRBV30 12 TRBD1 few AWSVIGGTTEAF
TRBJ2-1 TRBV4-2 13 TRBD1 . ASSPGGSCYNEQF
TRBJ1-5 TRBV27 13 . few ASSLTRQSNQPQH
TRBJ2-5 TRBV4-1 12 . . ASSQVEGLETQY
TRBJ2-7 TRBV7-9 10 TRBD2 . ALGPSGPEQY
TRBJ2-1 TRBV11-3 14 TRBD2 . ASSKGTSGGAYEQF
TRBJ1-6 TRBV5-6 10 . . ASSPVDRTLH
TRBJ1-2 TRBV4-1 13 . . ASSQVGAENYGYT
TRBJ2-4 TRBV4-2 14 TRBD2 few ASSQDGTSGRNIQY
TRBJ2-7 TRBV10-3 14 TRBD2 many AARGLAGGLFYEQY
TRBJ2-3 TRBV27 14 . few ASSLYLETVPDTQY
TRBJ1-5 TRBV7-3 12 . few ASSRRVVGQPQH
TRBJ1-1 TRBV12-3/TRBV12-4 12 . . ASSFGSGELGAF
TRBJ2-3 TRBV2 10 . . ASSEWNFAQY
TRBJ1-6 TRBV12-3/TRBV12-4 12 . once ASSLTGKGTPLH
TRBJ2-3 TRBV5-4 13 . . ASSLVVASTDTQY
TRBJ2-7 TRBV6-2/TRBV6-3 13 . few ASSPQGTRRYEQY
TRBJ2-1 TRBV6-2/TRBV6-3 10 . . ASSYPTNEQF
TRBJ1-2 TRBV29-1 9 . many SALLGGGYT
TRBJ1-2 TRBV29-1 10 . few SAGGENYGYT
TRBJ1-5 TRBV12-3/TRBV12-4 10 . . ASSRGQEPQH
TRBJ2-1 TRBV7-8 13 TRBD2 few ASSVGLASYNEQF
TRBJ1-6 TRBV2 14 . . ASSERFPSYNSPLH
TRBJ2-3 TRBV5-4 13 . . ASSLKLPLTDTQY
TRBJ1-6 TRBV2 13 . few ASISGWTYNSPLH
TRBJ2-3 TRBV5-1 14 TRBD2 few ASSLRDSGSTDTQY
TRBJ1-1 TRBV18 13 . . ASSPPGAENTEAF
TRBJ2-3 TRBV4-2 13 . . ASSQDPLGSDTQY
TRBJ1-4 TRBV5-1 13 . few ASSLDLGANEKLF
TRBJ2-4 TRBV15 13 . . ATSRDPTAKNIQY
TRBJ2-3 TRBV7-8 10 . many ASSVSTDTQY
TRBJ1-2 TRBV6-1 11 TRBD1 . AITVDRGYGYT
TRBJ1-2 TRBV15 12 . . ATSSDRRKYGYT
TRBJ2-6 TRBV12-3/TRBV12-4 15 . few ASSLVARVSGANVLT
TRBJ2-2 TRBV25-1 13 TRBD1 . ASTKGQGNTGELF
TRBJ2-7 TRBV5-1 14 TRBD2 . ASSLAGTSGRYEQY
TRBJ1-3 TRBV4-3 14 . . ASSQAEGYSGNTIY
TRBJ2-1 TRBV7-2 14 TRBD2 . ASSPRRPGTTNEQF